The 32 T cell receptor beta chains given below trace back to one sample, sequenced in a study of blood T cell repertoires in COVID-19. Sequenced by immunoSEQ multiplex PCR; TCRdb stores in-frame clones only, minus some. The sample holds almost 400,000 clones, around 87% seen once. The sample comprised peripheral blood. These receptors all stem from a woman in her fifties or sixties with COVID-19, enrolled during active disease.

The CDR3 is CASSQDRMYEQYF. Here the CDR3 DNA reads TGTGCCAGCAGCCAAGACAGGATGTACGAGCAGTACTTC. The chain joins TRBV11-1 to TRBJ2-7; weak D call: TRBD1 (6 bases). Germline lookup yields CDR1 SGHAT and CDR2 FQDESV (reference sequence). V lost 5 bases and J 4 bases, leaving 12 bases between the germline ends. The CDR3 has 13 amino acids.

This chain links TRBV5-1 with TRBJ1-2; weak D call: TRBD1 (6 bases). Trimming removed 4 bases from V and 8 bases from J, with 15 bases in between. CDR3 size: 13 residues. Germline-derived CDR1 and CDR2 are SGHRS and YFSETQ. CDR3 protein: CASSLTGPGGYTF. DNA for the CDR3: TGCGCCAGCAGCCTAACAGGGCCTGGCGGCTACACCTTC.

In regard to this clone: Other DNA sequences in this sample translate to the same CDR3. The genes are TRBV11-2 and TRBJ2-3; tentative D call: TRBD1 (5 bases). The CDR3 runs to 14 residues. CDR1 is SGHAT, CDR2 FQNNGV, per germline. With 1 base removed from V and 0 bases from J, the gap between germline ends came to 5 bases. The CDR3 here is CASSLAGSTDTQYF. The CDR3 DNA follows: TGTGCCAGCAGCTTAGCAGGGAGCACAGATACGCAGTATTTT.

The J gene is TRBJ1-2, the V gene TRBV19; D not resolved. Trimming took 7 bases from V and 6 from J, leaving 12 bases between them. The V gene's germline CDR1 is LNHDA and CDR2 SQIVND (reference sequence). CDR3 size: 12 residues. The CDR3: CASTRTEDGYTF. The CDR3 DNA follows: TGTGCCAGTACCCGTACCGAGGATGGCTACACCTTC.

The gene calls are TRBV19 and TRBJ1-5; tentatively, D is TRBD1 (6 bases). V dropped 3 bases and J dropped 3 bases, with 9 bases sitting between them. The CDR3 covers 14 residues. Germline lookup yields CDR1 LNHDA and CDR2 SQIVND (reference sequence). The CDR3 nucleotides are TGTGCCAGTAGTATGCCAGGGGCCAATCAGCCCCAGCATTTT. It codes for CASSMPGANQPQHF.

V gene TRBV5-4 combines with J gene TRBJ2-1; the D gene is possibly TRBD2 (5 bases). Germline V gene lookup returns CDR1 SGHNT and CDR2 YYREEE (reference sequence). The ends were cut back, 1 base at V and 8 bases at J, with 16 bases in the middle. The CDR3 extends over 15 amino acids. The CDR3: CASSLYDYEVDEQFF. Written as DNA, the CDR3 is TGTGCCAGCAGCTTGTACGACTATGAGGTCGATGAGCAGTTCTTC.

The chain couples TRBV10-1 to TRBJ2-1; 8 bases match TRBD2. The CDR3 has 16 amino acids. Germline CDR1 and CDR2: WNHNN and SYGVQD (reference sequence). Trimming took 3 bases from V and 1 from J; bases not matched to a gene: 5. In nucleotides, the CDR3 is TGCGCCAGCAGTGATTCGCGGGGGGCATCCTACAATGAGCAGTTCTTC. Translated, it gives CASSDSRGASYNEQFF.

The CDR3 reads CASSLLQNTEAFF. For the CDR3, the DNA is TGTGCCAGCAGCTTACTACAGAACACTGAAGCTTTCTTT. V usage is TRBV5-6 and J usage is TRBJ1-1, with D uncertain. The ends were cut back, 2 bases at V and 1 base at J, with 6 bases in the middle. Germline V gene data show CDR1 as SGHDT and CDR2 as YYEEEE. This CDR3 has 13 amino acids. The entire variable domain, with the rest obtained from reference TRBV5-6 and TRBJ1-1, is as follows: DAGVTQSPTHLIKTRGQQVTLRCSPKSGHDTVSWYQQALGQGPQFIFQYYEEEERQRGNFPDRFSGHQFPNYSSELNVNALLLGDSALYLCASSLLQNTEAFFGQGTRLTVV.

The J gene is TRBJ2-1, the V gene TRBV7-9; 7 bases agree with TRBD1. There are 16 residues in the CDR3. The germline CDR1 and CDR2 sequences are SEHNR and FQNEAQ (reference sequence). V was clipped by 4 bases and J by 3 bases; unmatched bases: 9. The CDR3 is CASSSLTGKNYNEQFF. CDR3 nucleotide sequence: TGTGCCAGCAGCTCGTTGACAGGGAAAAACTACAATGAGCAGTTCTTC.

The chain joins TRBV19 to TRBJ2-3; tentatively, D is TRBD2 (7 bases). The V gene's germline CDR1 is LNHDA and CDR2 SQIVND (reference sequence). Trimming took off 6 bases at V and 3 bases at J, with 13 bases between the two ends. This CDR3 region has 14 residues. In DNA form, the CDR3 reads TGTGCCAGTAGCCCGGGGGGCCTAACAGATACGCAGTATTTT. This translates into CASSPGGLTDTQYF.

This clone was seen just once. As DNA, the CDR3 is TGCGCCAGCAGCCAGACAGGGGTGGGTGGCTACACCTTC. Protein: CASSQTGVGGYTF. The chain joins TRBV5-1 to TRBJ1-2, with 8 bases aligning to TRBD1. This CDR3 region has 13 residues. J gave up 7 bases and V 4 bases, and 6 bases lay outside the gene matches. The germline V gene has CDR1 SGHRS and CDR2 YFSETQ.

The chain's CDR3 is CASSPGGTSGEMGNEQFF. CDR3 in DNA: TGTGCCAGCAGTCCGGGAGGGACTAGCGGGGAAATGGGCAATGAGCAGTTCTTC. The gene calls are TRBV28 and TRBJ2-1, with 13 positions matching TRBD2. Germline V gene sequence: CDR1 MDHEN, CDR2 SYDVKM. V was clipped by 5 bases and J by 6 bases; unmatched bases: 13. The CDR3 runs to 18 residues.

DNA of the CDR3: TGTGCCAGTAGTGAAACCGGGACAGGGGGTTGGCCCCAGCATTTT. It encodes CASSETGTGGWPQHF. The chain joins TRBV19 to TRBJ1-5; TRBD1 matches 11 bases. Germline V lookup: CDR1 LNHDA, CDR2 SQIVND (reference sequence). J was trimmed by 9 bases and V by 5 bases; bases with no gene match: 9. This CDR3 is built from 15 residues.

The genes are TRBV5-1 and TRBJ1-4, with D possibly being TRBD1 (5 bases). From germline, CDR1 is SGHRS and CDR2 YFSETQ. Trimming cost V 1 base and J 3 bases, with 13 bases left between them. This CDR3 has 16 residues. In nucleotides, the CDR3 is TGCGCCAGCAGCTTGACCCCGGGGGTGGCTAATGAAAAACTGTTTTTT. The encoded protein is CASSLTPGVANEKLFF.

The chain combines TRBV7-3 with TRBJ2-3, with TRBD2 identical over 10 bases. From germline, CDR1 is SGHTA and CDR2 FQGTGA. The V and J ends lost 6 bases and 2 bases, in that order; junction bases with no gene match: 5. The CDR3 totals 15 residues. The DNA of the CDR3 is TGTGCCAGCAGATCTAGCGGGGGTACCACAGATACGCAGTATTTT. Its translation: CASRSSGGTTDTQYF.

This clone was seen more than once but under ten times. V and J are TRBV25-1 and TRBJ2-2; D not certain. The CDR3 is 13 amino acids. Germline-derived CDR1 and CDR2 are MGHDK and SYGVNS. Trimming shortened V by 8 bases and J by 6 bases, and 13 bases separated the two germline ends. This chain's CDR3 is CASADIGAGELFF. The CDR3 DNA reads as TGTGCCAGCGCCGACATCGGCGCCGGGGAGCTGTTTTTT.

The chain is built from TRBV4-2 and TRBJ1-2; D remains unclear. CDR3 length equals 14 residues. Deletions cut 4 bases from V and 2 bases from J, with 11 bases between. Germline V gives CDR1 LGHNA, CDR2 YNFKEQ. CDR3: CASSRKDSNYGYTF. The CDR3 DNA reads as TGTGCCAGCAGCCGCAAAGATAGCAACTATGGCTACACCTTC.

The chain couples TRBV7-8 to TRBJ1-1; D is undetermined. Trimming cost V 1 base and J 2 bases, with 5 bases left between them. This CDR3 comprises 13 residues. Germline V CDR1 and CDR2: SGHVS, FQNEAQ. CDR3 residues: CASSLDLNTEAFF. The CDR3 coding sequence is TGTGCCAGCAGCTTAGACCTAAACACTGAAGCTTTCTTT.

This clone was seen once. J is TRBJ1-1 and V is TRBV11-2, with 8 bases identical to TRBD1. The CDR3 is made up of 16 amino acids. V shed 0 bases and J 4 bases; nucleotides not matched to a gene: 7. CDR1 SGHAT and CDR2 FQNNGV come from the germline V gene. The CDR3 reads CASSLDGQGAGTEAFF. CDR3 DNA: TGTGCCAGCAGCTTAGATGGGCAGGGGGCAGGCACTGAAGCTTTCTTT.

This chain joins TRBV5-1 and TRBJ1-4; perhaps TRBD1 as D (5 bases). Trimming took 0 bases from V and 9 from J, leaving 9 bases between them. The germline gives CDR1 SGHRS, CDR2 YFSETQ. The CDR3 runs 13 residues. In DNA form, the CDR3 reads TGCGCCAGCAGCTTGGCCCCAGGGCAAAAACTGTTTTTT. Translating gives CASSLAPGQKLFF.

The chain employs TRBV7-8 and TRBJ1-3; D gene ambiguous. The CDR3 loop spans 14 amino acids. Per germline, CDR1 SGHVS and CDR2 FQNEAQ. Trimming took off 2 bases at V and 3 bases at J, with 8 bases between the two ends. CDR3 protein: CASSLRGLGNTIYF. The CDR3 DNA is TGTGCCAGCAGCTTACGAGGGCTTGGAAACACCATATATTTT.

This clone was observed a single time. The chain uses TRBV20-1 and TRBJ2-5; D not resolved. The germline V and J ends were trimmed by 6 bases and 5 bases, with 10 bases remaining between them. This CDR3 spans 11 amino acids. Germline loops: CDR1 DFQATT, CDR2 SNEGSKA (reference sequence). The DNA of the CDR3 is TGCAGTGCACTCCCTCGGGAGACCCAGTACTTC. This codes for CSALPRETQYF.

The rearrangement links TRBV6-6 to TRBJ2-2; 7 bases line up with TRBD1. Trimming at V came to 6 bases and at J to 2 bases, leaving 6 bases not matched to a gene. The CDR3 sequence is 15 residues long. In germline, CDR1 is MNHNY, CDR2 SVGAGI (reference sequence). The CDR3 is CASRLRQGNTGELFF. In DNA, the CDR3 is TGTGCCAGCAGGCTGAGACAGGGTAACACCGGGGAGCTGTTTTTT.

Only a few counts were recorded for this clone. The rearrangement uses TRBV7-9 and TRBJ1-4, with D tentatively TRBD1 (6 bases). Per germline, CDR1 SEHNR and CDR2 FQNEAQ (reference sequence). The CDR3 sequence is 16 residues long. The V and J ends lost 4 bases and 0 bases respectively, with 12 bases between them. This CDR3 reads CASSSGQLATNEKLFF. CDR3 nucleotide sequence: TGTGCCAGCAGCTCTGGACAGCTTGCAACTAATGAAAAACTGTTTTTT.

This chain connects TRBV20-1 to TRBJ2-5, with TRBD2 identical over 16 bases. This CDR3 has 14 residues. V shed 3 bases and J 14 bases; nucleotides not matched to a gene: 9. Germline V gene lookup returns CDR1 DFQATT and CDR2 SNEGSKA (reference sequence). CDR3 DNA sequence: TGCAGTGCTAGTCGGGGACTAGCGGGGGGGTCAAGTTACTTC. This translates into CSASRGLAGGSSYF.

V gene TRBV28 combines with J gene TRBJ1-2; tentative D call: TRBD1 (5 bases). The CDR3 is 12 residues long. The germline gives CDR1 MDHEN, CDR2 SYDVKM. The CDR3 spells CSTSGVGYGYTF. DNA of the CDR3: TGTTCTACATCGGGGGTAGGCTATGGCTACACCTTC.

The V call is TRBV5-6, the J call TRBJ1-4, with 10 nucleotides matching TRBD1. Germline V lookup: CDR1 SGHDT, CDR2 YYEEEE. Trimming removed 2 bases from V and 8 bases from J; junction bases left unmatched: 9. This CDR3 is built from 16 residues. The CDR3 here is CASSFLGTGVMEKLFF. For the CDR3, the DNA is TGTGCCAGCAGCTTTCTCGGGACAGGGGTGATGGAAAAACTGTTTTTT.

This sequence joins TRBV29-1 and TRBJ1-1; 7 bases are shared with TRBD1. The CDR3 length is 12 residues. Trimming removed 7 bases from V and 5 bases from J; junction bases left unmatched: 7. Germline CDR1 SQVTM, CDR2 ANQGSEA. CDR3 nucleotides: TGCAGCGCTTTGACAGGGTGGACTGAAGCTTTCTTT. This gives the protein CSALTGWTEAFF.

The gene calls are TRBV23-1 and TRBJ2-5; 7 bases line up with TRBD1. TRBV23-1 is designated an ORF whose function remains uncertain. The CDR3 is 16 residues long. V was clipped by 3 bases and J by 5 bases; unmatched bases: 12. The CDR3: CASSQFGGTAEETQYF. The CDR3 nucleotides are TGCGCCAGCAGTCAGTTCGGTGGGACAGCGGAGGAGACCCAGTACTTC.

Written as DNA, the CDR3 is TGTGCCAGCTCACAGAGCTCCTATAATTCACCCCTCCACTTT. Encoded protein: CASSQSSYNSPLHF. This sequence joins TRBV18 and TRBJ1-6; D is uncertain. The germline CDR1 and CDR2 sequences are KGHSH and LQKENI. V was pared by 4 bases and J by 0 bases, with 4 bases between. This CDR3 contains 14 residues.

The chain recombines TRBV5-1 with TRBJ2-5; 11 bases match TRBD1. This CDR3 has 15 amino acids. After removal of 2 bases from V and 4 bases from J, the junction contained 4 bases not matched to a gene. Per the germline V gene, CDR1 is SGHRS and CDR2 is YFSETQ. The CDR3 bases are TGCGCCAGCAGCTTAACCGGGACAGGGGGAGAGACCCAGTACTTC. Its protein product is CASSLTGTGGETQYF.

The CDR3 loop is CASSNHLQGDYGYTF. CDR3 coding DNA: TGCGCCAGCAGCAACCACCTACAGGGAGACTATGGCTACACCTTC. V gene TRBV5-1 combines with J gene TRBJ1-2; perhaps TRBD1 as D (6 bases). Trimming pared 4 bases from V and 3 bases from J, leaving 16 bases between. Germline V CDR1 and CDR2: SGHRS, YFSETQ. There are 15 residues in the CDR3.